The 29 T cell receptor beta chains below were found in one sample sequenced in a study of T cell changes during pregnancy in multiple sclerosis. Sequencing used immunoSEQ multiplex PCR; TCRdb keeps in-frame clones, though not all of them. Of about 69,000 clones in the sample, 90% to 95% are singletons; the top ten hold almost 0.3%. Sequencing was performed on CD4+ T cells from peripheral blood mononuclear cells, taken in the third trimester of pregnancy. Every receptor here comes from a female donor in good health, enrolled as a control in a pregnancy study.

This rearrangement joins TRBV15 to TRBJ2-6, with D maybe TRBD2 (6 bases). The germline V gene encodes CDR1 LNHNV and CDR2 YYDKDF (reference sequence). The CDR3 loop spans 16 amino acids. V was shortened by 5 bases and J by 2 bases, with 13 bases between the two germline ends. The CDR3 DNA reads as TGTGCCACCAGCTTCGGAGGAGGGGCTGGGGCCAACGTCCTGACTTTC. As protein: CATSFGGGAGANVLTF.

The chain uses TRBV7-6 and TRBJ2-5; 11 bases are a match to TRBD2. With 6 bases clipped from V and 5 bases from J, the junction kept 11 bases outside the gene matches. Per germline, CDR1 SGHVS and CDR2 FNYEAQ. This CDR3 spans 16 amino acids. CDR3 amino acids: CASRGLGLAGHETQYF. For the CDR3, the DNA is TGTGCCAGCAGAGGCCTAGGACTAGCGGGCCACGAGACCCAGTACTTC.

This rearrangement joins TRBV15 to TRBJ2-7; D not certain. Germline-derived CDR1 and CDR2 are LNHNV and YYDKDF (reference sequence). V lost 0 bases and J lost 10, with 13 bases in between. CDR3 size: 13 residues. The CDR3 region is CATSRDRQELQYF. The CDR3 region has the DNA TGTGCCACCAGCAGAGATCGACAAGAACTCCAGTACTTC.

The chain combines TRBV4-1 with TRBJ2-3; TRBD2 matches 10 bases. Germline CDR1 MGHRA, CDR2 YSYEKL. After removal of 4 bases from V and 6 bases from J, the junction contained 16 bases not matched to a gene. The CDR3 loop spans 18 amino acids. CDR3 region: CASSLLREASGGRDTQYF. In DNA, the CDR3 is TGCGCCAGCAGCCTCCTCCGGGAGGCTAGCGGGGGCCGGGATACGCAGTATTTT.

The chain employs TRBV30 and TRBJ1-2, with 10 bases aligning to TRBD1. Germline V gene lookup returns CDR1 GTSNPN and CDR2 SVGIG (reference sequence). The V and J ends lost 3 bases and 4 bases, in that order; junction bases with no gene match: 8. There are 15 residues in the CDR3. CDR3 region: CAWSRDRGSGYGYTF. CDR3 nucleotide sequence: TGTGCCTGGAGCCGGGACAGGGGATCTGGCTATGGCTACACCTTC.

This chain connects TRBV6-5 to TRBJ1-2, with D unresolved. Germline values: CDR1 MNHEY, CDR2 SVGAGI. This CDR3 contains 15 residues. V lost 5 bases to trimming and J lost 0 bases, with 13 bases between them. The CDR3: CASSLGRPSNYGYTF. CDR3 nucleotide sequence: TGTGCCAGCAGTCTGGGCAGACCTTCTAACTATGGCTACACCTTC.

The V and J genes are TRBV6-5 and TRBJ1-2; D call uncertain. The V end was cut by 0 bases, the J end by 1 base, with 6 bases between. From germline, CDR1 is MNHEY and CDR2 SVGAGI. The CDR3 consists of 14 residues. The CDR3 loop reads CASSYSASNYGYTF. The CDR3 coding sequence is TGTGCCAGCAGTTACTCGGCCAGTAACTATGGCTACACCTTC.

This clone has just one count. The rearrangement uses TRBV5-1 and TRBJ2-6; possible D gene TRBD2, 5 bases. V was pared by 0 bases and J by 0 bases, with 10 bases between. There are 17 residues in the CDR3. The germline gives CDR1 SGHRS, CDR2 YFSETQ. CDR3 in amino acids: CASSLAGYISGANVLTF. The CDR3 DNA is TGCGCCAGCAGCTTGGCGGGATATATCTCTGGGGCCAACGTCCTGACTTTC.

The chain joins TRBV18 to TRBJ1-2; perhaps TRBD1 as D (6 bases). This CDR3 contains 14 residues. Trimming shortened V by 5 bases and J by 3 bases, and 13 bases separated the two germline ends. The V gene's germline CDR1 is KGHSH and CDR2 LQKENI. The CDR3 nucleotides are TGTGCCAGCTCAGAGACAGGATTCGACTATGGCTACACCTTC. Protein sequence: CASSETGFDYGYTF.

This clone has only a few counts. The rearrangement links TRBV6-1 to TRBJ1-2; tentatively, D is TRBD1 (5 bases). Germline CDR1 and CDR2: MNHNS and SASEGT. There are 15 residues in the CDR3. V was cut by 0 bases and J by 6 bases, with 14 bases left in between. The CDR3 reads CASSEAWVSGHGYTF. The CDR3 region has the DNA TGTGCCAGCAGTGAAGCGTGGGTGTCAGGGCATGGCTACACCTTC.

This clone has only one observation. V gene TRBV7-9 combines with J gene TRBJ2-3; possible D gene TRBD2, 7 bases. With 10 bases removed from V and 5 bases from J, the gap between germline ends came to 19 bases. The CDR3 sequence is 14 residues long. Germline CDR1 and CDR2: SEHNR and FQNEAQ (reference sequence). The CDR3 DNA is TGTGCCACTACTGGGGGGGGCTGGGGAGATACGCAGTATTTT. This encodes CATTGGGWGDTQYF.

The V gene is TRBV5-6, the J gene TRBJ1-2, with TRBD1 matching 9 bases. The germline V gene encodes CDR1 SGHDT and CDR2 YYEEEE. V was clipped by 4 bases and J by 7 bases; unmatched bases: 8. This CDR3 region has 14 residues. The CDR3 here is CASSLEQGARGYTF. CDR3 in DNA: TGTGCCAGCAGCCTGGAACAGGGGGCGCGTGGCTACACCTTC.

The chain couples TRBV11-2 to TRBJ1-2, with D tentatively TRBD1 (6 bases). CDR1 is SGHAT and CDR2 is FQNNGV in the germline V gene. The V and J ends lost 3 bases and 7 bases respectively, with 15 bases between them. The CDR3 runs to 14 residues. The CDR3 sequence: CASSFGNRVGGYTF. CDR3 nucleotides: TGTGCCAGCAGCTTCGGCAACAGGGTGGGTGGCTACACCTTC.

This sequence joins TRBV7-2 and TRBJ2-3; TRBD1 agrees at 7 bases. Germline loops: CDR1 SGHTA, CDR2 FQGNSA. The length of the CDR3 is 16 residues. J gave up 6 bases and V 2 bases, and 11 bases lay outside the gene matches. The CDR3 is CASSLIPGGVGDTQYF. In DNA, the CDR3 is TGTGCCAGCAGCTTAATCCCAGGGGGTGTTGGGGATACGCAGTATTTT.

About this clone itself: The germline gene is not matched at one end of the junction; a read error may be the cause. The chain employs TRBV6-5 and TRBJ1-2; TRBD1 agrees at 7 bases. CDR1 MNHEY and CDR2 SVGAGI come from the germline V gene. This CDR3 is 11 amino acids long. This CDR3 reads CASSYQGVARF. The CDR3 bases are TGTGCCAGCAGTTATCAGGGGGTTGCCCGCTTC.

This chain connects TRBV19 to TRBJ1-4; 9 bases map to TRBD1. Trimming removed 4 bases from V and 3 bases from J; junction bases left unmatched: 9. This CDR3 has 17 amino acids. CDR1 and CDR2 (germline): LNHDA, SQIVND (reference sequence). The DNA of the CDR3 is TGTGCCAGTAGTAAACAGGGGGCAGGGTCTCCTAATGAAAAACTGTTTTTT. It translates to CASSKQGAGSPNEKLFF. The whole variable domain, remainder taken from reference TRBV19 and TRBJ1-4, is DGGITQSPKYLFRKEGQNVTLSCEQNLNHDAMYWYRQDPGQGLRLIYYSQIVNDFQKGDIAEGYSVSREKKESFPLTVTSAQKNPTAFYLCASSKQGAGSPNEKLFFGSGTQLSVL.

This chain uses TRBV19 with TRBJ2-5; weak D call: TRBD1 (5 bases). This CDR3 has 14 residues. Germline lookup yields CDR1 LNHDA and CDR2 SQIVND (reference sequence). Trimming stripped 1 base from V and 4 bases from J, with 10 bases between. CDR3 coding DNA: TGTGCCAGTAGTATAGGAACAGGAGCAGAGACCCAGTACTTC. It yields the protein CASSIGTGAETQYF.

This clone was seen just once. This chain joins TRBV4-3 and TRBJ2-7; 8 bases are a match to TRBD1. J was trimmed by 4 bases and V by 0 bases; bases with no gene match: 14. CDR1 and CDR2 from the germline V gene are LGHNA and YSLEER. The CDR3 runs 18 residues. Here the CDR3 DNA reads TGCGCCAGCAGCCAAGAATTGGGGCCAGGGGGCTTCGGTTACGAGCAGTACTTC. It codes for CASSQELGPGGFGYEQYF.

Here the CDR3 reads CASSSDRGGPTNEKLFF. The CDR3 coding sequence is TGTGCCAGCAGCTCAGACAGGGGAGGGCCTACTAATGAAAAACTGTTTTTT. V gene TRBV5-4 combines with J gene TRBJ1-4; 8 bases line up with TRBD1. The ends lost 3 bases at V and 2 bases at J; junction bases unmatched: 9. Per the germline V gene, CDR1 is SGHNT and CDR2 is YYREEE (reference sequence). This CDR3 is built from 17 residues.

This clone was detected a few times. The CDR3: CASRQGLNTEAFF. The CDR3 region has the DNA TGTGCCAGCAGACAGGGGTTGAACACTGAAGCTTTCTTT. The V gene is TRBV6-6, the J gene TRBJ1-1; TRBD1 agrees at 7 bases. This CDR3 is built from 13 residues. Per germline, CDR1 MNHNY and CDR2 SVGAGI (reference sequence). V was pared by 6 bases and J by 0 bases, with 1 base of the junction left unmatched.

The chain carries TRBV19 and TRBJ2-3; possibly TRBD2 for D (5 bases). Between the trimmed V and J ends, which lost 4 bases and 1 base, there was a span of 9 bases. Germline lookup yields CDR1 LNHDA and CDR2 SQIVND (reference sequence). The CDR3 is 14 residues long. CDR3 DNA: TGTGCCAGTAGTAGCCGGCGGGGCACAGATACGCAGTATTTT. This codes for CASSSRRGTDTQYF.

This clone showed up just a few times. The chain employs TRBV6-6 and TRBJ1-1; 8 bases are a match to TRBD1. Trimming cost V 6 bases and J 2 bases; bases outside gene matches: 8. Germline V gene data show CDR1 as MNHNY and CDR2 as SVGAGI (reference sequence). This CDR3 is built from 15 residues. As DNA, the CDR3 is TGTGCCAGCAGCTACCTCGACAGGGGAAACACTGAAGCTTTCTTT. It specifies CASSYLDRGNTEAFF.

The chain combines TRBV7-2 with TRBJ1-5, with D unclear. Trimming took off 3 bases at V and 0 bases at J, with 9 bases between the two ends. Germline assignment: CDR1 SGHTA and CDR2 FQGNSA. The CDR3 extends over 15 amino acids. CDR3 nucleotide sequence: TGTGCCAGCAGCTTGATGGACTATAGCAATCAGCCCCAGCATTTT. The encoded protein is CASSLMDYSNQPQHF.

This rearrangement joins TRBV2 to TRBJ1-5; 7 nucleotides agree with TRBD1. Germline trimming cut 5 bases from V and 3 bases from J; bases unmatched to any gene: 4. This CDR3 contains 14 residues. In germline, CDR1 is SNHLY, CDR2 FYNNEI. The CDR3 nucleotides read TGTGCCAGCAGTAATGGACAGGACAATCAGCCCCAGCATTTT. This translates into CASSNGQDNQPQHF.

This chain uses TRBV4-3 with TRBJ2-1, with a tentative D call TRBD1 (6 bases). The CDR3 totals 17 residues. The germline V and J ends were trimmed by 3 bases and 2 bases, with 17 bases remaining between them. In germline, CDR1 is LGHNA, CDR2 YSLEER. The CDR3 bases are TGCGCCAGCAGCCAGCATAAGACAGGAACTCCCTACAATGAGCAGTTCTTC. Translation: CASSQHKTGTPYNEQFF.

The chain joins TRBV7-3 to TRBJ2-6; D possibly corresponds to TRBD2 (6 bases). The CDR3 is 14 residues long. The V and J ends lost 5 bases and 4 bases respectively, with 9 bases between them. Germline loops: CDR1 SGHTA, CDR2 FQGTGA. The CDR3 reads CASSPLAGANVLTF. The CDR3 region has the DNA TGTGCCAGCAGCCCTCTAGCGGGGGCCAACGTCCTGACTTTC. Combining the CDR3 with reference TRBV7-3 and TRBJ2-6 gives the whole variable domain GAGVSQTPSNKVTEKGKYVELRCDPISGHTALYWYRQSLGQGPEFLIYFQGTGAADDSGLPNDRFFAVRPEGSVSTLKIQRTERGDSAVYLCASSPLAGANVLTFGAGSRLTVL.

V is TRBV9 and J is TRBJ2-5; TRBD1 aligns across 7 bases. The junction had 9 bases not matched to a gene; V was cut back by 0 bases and J by 4 bases. CDR3 size: 16 residues. Germline CDR1 and CDR2: SGDLS and YYNGEE. CDR3 sequence: CASSVEGQRSTETQYF. Here the CDR3 DNA reads TGTGCCAGCAGCGTAGAGGGACAGAGATCGACAGAGACCCAGTACTTC.

The CDR3 here is CASSPDGGKREQFF. For the CDR3, the DNA is TGTGCCAGCTCACCCGACGGGGGGAAACGTGAGCAGTTCTTC. The V call is TRBV18, the J call TRBJ2-1; TRBD2 agrees at 7 bases. The CDR3 sequence is 14 residues long. Germline V gene data show CDR1 as KGHSH and CDR2 as LQKENI. Trimming cost V 3 bases and J 9 bases; bases outside gene matches: 8.

V is TRBV10-3 and J is TRBJ1-2; possible D gene TRBD1, 6 bases. V was clipped by 0 bases and J by 5 bases, with 10 bases between them. The CDR3 contains 14 residues. CDR1 and CDR2 from the germline V gene are ENHRY and SYGVKD. CDR3 in amino acids: CAISESTGSYGYTF. The CDR3 DNA reads as TGTGCCATCAGTGAGTCAACAGGGTCGTATGGCTACACCTTC.